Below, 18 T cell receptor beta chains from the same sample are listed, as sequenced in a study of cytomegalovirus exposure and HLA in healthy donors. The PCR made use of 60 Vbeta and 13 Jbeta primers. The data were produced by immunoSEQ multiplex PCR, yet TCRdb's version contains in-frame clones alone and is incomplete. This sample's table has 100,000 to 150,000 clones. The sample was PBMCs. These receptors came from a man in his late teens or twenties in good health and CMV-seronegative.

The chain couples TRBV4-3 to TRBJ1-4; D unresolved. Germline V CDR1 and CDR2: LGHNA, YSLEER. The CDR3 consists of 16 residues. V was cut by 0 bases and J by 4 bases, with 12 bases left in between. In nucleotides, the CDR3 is TGCGCCAGCAGCCAAGACCCCGGGGTGGATAATGAAAAACTGTTTTTT. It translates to CASSQDPGVDNEKLFF.

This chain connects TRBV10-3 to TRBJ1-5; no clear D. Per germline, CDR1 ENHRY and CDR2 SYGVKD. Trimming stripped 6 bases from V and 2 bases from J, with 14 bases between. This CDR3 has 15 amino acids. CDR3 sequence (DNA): TGTGCCATCAGGGAGGGTACCCAGGGCAATCAGCCCCAGCATTTT. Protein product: CAIREGTQGNQPQHF.

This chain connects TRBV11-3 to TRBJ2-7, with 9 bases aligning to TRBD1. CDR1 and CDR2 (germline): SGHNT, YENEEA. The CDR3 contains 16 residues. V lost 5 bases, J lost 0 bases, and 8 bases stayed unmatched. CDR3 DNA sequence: TGTGCCAGCAGCCTATTGGGGACAGGGAGCTCCTACGAGCAGTACTTC. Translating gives CASSLLGTGSSYEQYF.

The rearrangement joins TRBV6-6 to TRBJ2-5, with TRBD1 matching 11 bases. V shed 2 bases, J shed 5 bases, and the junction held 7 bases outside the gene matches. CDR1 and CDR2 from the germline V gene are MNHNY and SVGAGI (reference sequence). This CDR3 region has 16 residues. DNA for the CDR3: TGTGCCAGCAGTTACAGAGGACAGGGGGCGCGGGAGACCCAGTACTTC. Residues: CASSYRGQGARETQYF.

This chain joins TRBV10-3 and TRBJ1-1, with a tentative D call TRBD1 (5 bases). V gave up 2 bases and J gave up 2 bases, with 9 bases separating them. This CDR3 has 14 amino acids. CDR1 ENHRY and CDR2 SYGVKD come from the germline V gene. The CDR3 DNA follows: TGTGCCATCAGTGAGCCGACAGTTAACACTGAAGCTTTCTTT. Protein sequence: CAISEPTVNTEAFF.

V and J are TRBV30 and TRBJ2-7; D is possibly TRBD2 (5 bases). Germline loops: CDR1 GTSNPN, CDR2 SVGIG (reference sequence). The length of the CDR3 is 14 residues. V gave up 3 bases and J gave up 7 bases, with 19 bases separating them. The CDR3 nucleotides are TGTGCCTGGAGGGAAGTCAAGAGGGTGCGGGAGCAGTACTTC. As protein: CAWREVKRVREQYF. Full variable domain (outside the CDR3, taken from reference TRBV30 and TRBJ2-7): SQTIHQWPATLVQPVGSPLSLECTVEGTSNPNLYWYRQAAGRGLQLLFYSVGIGQISSEVPQNLSASRPQDRQFILSSKKLLLSDSGFYLCAWREVKRVREQYFGPGTRLTVT.

In DNA form, the CDR3 reads TGTGCCAGCAGCCCCCTTGGGGCCTACACAGATACGCAGTATTTT. This codes for CASSPLGAYTDTQYF. The chain joins TRBV7-8 to TRBJ2-3, with D perhaps TRBD1 (5 bases). This CDR3 contains 15 residues. Trimming removed 5 bases at V and 2 bases at J, with 14 bases between. Germline V gene data show CDR1 as SGHVS and CDR2 as FQNEAQ.

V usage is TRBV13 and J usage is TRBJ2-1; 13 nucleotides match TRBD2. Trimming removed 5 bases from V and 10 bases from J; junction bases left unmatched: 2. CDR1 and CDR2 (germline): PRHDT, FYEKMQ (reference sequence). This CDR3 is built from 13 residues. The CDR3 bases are TGTGCCAGCAGCCAGACTAGCGGGAGGGAGCAGTTCTTC. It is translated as CASSQTSGREQFF.

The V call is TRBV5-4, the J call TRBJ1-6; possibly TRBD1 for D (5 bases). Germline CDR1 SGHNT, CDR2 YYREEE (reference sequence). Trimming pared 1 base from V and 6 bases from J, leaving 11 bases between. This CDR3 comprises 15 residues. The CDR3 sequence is CASSLYQGGNSPLHF. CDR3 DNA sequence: TGTGCCAGCAGCTTGTACCAGGGTGGTAATTCACCCCTCCACTTT.

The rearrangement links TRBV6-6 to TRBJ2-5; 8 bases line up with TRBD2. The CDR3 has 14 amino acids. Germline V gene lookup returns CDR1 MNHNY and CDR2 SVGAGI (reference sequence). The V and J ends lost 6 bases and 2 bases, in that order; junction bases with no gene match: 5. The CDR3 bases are TGTGCCAGCAGCCCGGGGGGGCCACAAGAGACCCAGTACTTC. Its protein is CASSPGGPQETQYF.

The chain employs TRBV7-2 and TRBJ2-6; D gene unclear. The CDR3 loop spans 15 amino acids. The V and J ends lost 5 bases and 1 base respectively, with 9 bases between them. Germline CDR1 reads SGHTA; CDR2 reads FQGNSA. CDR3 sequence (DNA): TGTGCCAGCAGCACTCGGAGATCTGGGGCCAACGTCCTGACTTTC. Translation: CASSTRRSGANVLTF.

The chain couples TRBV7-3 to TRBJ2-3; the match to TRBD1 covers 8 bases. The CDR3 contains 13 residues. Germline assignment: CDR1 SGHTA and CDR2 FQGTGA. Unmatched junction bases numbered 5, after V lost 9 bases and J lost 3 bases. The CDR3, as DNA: TGTGCCAGTTCCAACAGGGGGACAGATACGCAGTATTTT. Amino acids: CASSNRGTDTQYF.

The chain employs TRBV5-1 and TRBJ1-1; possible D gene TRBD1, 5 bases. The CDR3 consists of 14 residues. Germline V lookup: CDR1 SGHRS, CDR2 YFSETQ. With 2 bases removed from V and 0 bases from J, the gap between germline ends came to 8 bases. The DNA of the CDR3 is TGCGCCAGCAGCTTCTCAGGGCTGAACACTGAAGCTTTCTTT. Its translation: CASSFSGLNTEAFF.

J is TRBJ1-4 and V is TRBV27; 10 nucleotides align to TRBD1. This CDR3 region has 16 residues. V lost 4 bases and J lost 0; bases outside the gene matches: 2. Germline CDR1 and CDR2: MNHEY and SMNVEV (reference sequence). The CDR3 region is CASSWDRGTTNEKLFF. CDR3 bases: TGTGCCAGCAGTTGGGACAGGGGTACAACTAATGAAAAACTGTTTTTT.

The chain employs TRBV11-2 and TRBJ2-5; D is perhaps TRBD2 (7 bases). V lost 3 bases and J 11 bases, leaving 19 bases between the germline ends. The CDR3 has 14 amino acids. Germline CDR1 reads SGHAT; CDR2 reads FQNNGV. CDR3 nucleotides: TGTGCCAGCAGCTTCTTGCGGGGGCTGGGGGAGCAGTACTTC. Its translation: CASSFLRGLGEQYF.

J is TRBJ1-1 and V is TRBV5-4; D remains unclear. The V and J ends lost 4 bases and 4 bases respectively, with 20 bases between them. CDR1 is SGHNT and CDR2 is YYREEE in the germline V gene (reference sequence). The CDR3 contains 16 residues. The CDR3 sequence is CASSRPTAGYGTEAFF. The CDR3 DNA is TGTGCCAGCAGCCGTCCTACAGCTGGGTACGGCACTGAAGCTTTCTTT.

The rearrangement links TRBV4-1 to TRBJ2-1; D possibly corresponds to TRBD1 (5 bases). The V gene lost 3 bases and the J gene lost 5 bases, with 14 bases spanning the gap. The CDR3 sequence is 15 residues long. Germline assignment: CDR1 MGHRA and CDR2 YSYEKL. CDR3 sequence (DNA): TGCGCCAGCAGCCATTTTATAGGCAGGGACAATGAGCAGTTCTTC. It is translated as CASSHFIGRDNEQFF.

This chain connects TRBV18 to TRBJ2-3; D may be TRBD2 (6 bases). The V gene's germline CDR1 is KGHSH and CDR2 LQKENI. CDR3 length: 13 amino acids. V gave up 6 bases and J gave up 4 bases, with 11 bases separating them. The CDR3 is CASSPTGADTQYF. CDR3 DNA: TGTGCCAGCTCTCCAACGGGGGCAGATACGCAGTATTTT.